A single sample is the source of the 3 T cell receptor beta chains below, sequenced in a study of T cell responses to AZD1222 COVID-19 vaccine. Here immunoSEQ multiplex PCR was the method, and the copy in TCRdb shows in-frame clones only, minus some. The sample lists roughly 40,000 clones; roughly 80% were seen once. Sample: peripheral blood, taken on day 0 of AZD1222 vaccination. These receptors all come from an adult in good health.

The V and J genes are TRBV5-1 and TRBJ1-1, with D possibly TRBD1 on 5 matching bases. From germline, CDR1 is SGHRS and CDR2 YFSETQ. The CDR3 sequence is 14 residues long. Trimming took off 6 bases at V and 2 bases at J, with 14 bases between the two ends. The CDR3 spells CASTKMGGNTEAFF. The CDR3 nucleotides are TGCGCCAGCACAAAAATGGGGGGAAACACTGAAGCTTTCTTT.

V and J are TRBV6-1 and TRBJ1-5; 9 nucleotides agree with TRBD1. Germline V lookup: CDR1 MNHNS, CDR2 SASEGT. The CDR3 is made up of 17 amino acids. Trimming took 3 bases from V and 2 from J; bases not matched to a gene: 8. This chain's CDR3 is CASSDGQGSFRNQPQHF. The DNA of the CDR3 is TGTGCCAGCAGTGACGGACAGGGGTCTTTCCGCAATCAGCCCCAGCATTTT.

The rearrangement uses TRBV5-1 and TRBJ2-3, with 7 bases fitting TRBD2. Germline V gives CDR1 SGHRS, CDR2 YFSETQ. The CDR3 totals 15 residues. V dropped 2 bases and J dropped 0; count of bases not matched to a gene: 3. The CDR3 sequence: CASSLERGSTDTQYF. CDR3 DNA sequence: TGCGCCAGCAGCTTAGAGCGGGGAAGCACAGATACGCAGTATTTT.